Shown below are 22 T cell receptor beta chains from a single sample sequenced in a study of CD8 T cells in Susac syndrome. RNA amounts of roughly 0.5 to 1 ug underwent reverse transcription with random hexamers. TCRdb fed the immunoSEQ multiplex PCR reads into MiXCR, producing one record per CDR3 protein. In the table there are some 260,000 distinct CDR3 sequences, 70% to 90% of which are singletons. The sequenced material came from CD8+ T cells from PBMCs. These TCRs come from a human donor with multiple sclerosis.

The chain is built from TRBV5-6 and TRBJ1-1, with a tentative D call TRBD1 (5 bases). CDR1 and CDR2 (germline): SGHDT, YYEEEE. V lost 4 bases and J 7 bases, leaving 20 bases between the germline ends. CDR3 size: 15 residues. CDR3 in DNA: TGTGCCAGCAGCCCCAATCCGACAGCCTTATATGAAGCTTTCTTT. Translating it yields CASSPNPTALYEAFF. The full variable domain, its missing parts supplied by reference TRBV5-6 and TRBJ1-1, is DAGVTQSPTHLIKTRGQQVTLRCSPKSGHDTVSWYQQALGQGPQFIFQYYEEEERQRGNFPDRFSGHQFPNYSSELNVNALLLGDSALYLCASSPNPTALYEAFFGQGTRLTVV.

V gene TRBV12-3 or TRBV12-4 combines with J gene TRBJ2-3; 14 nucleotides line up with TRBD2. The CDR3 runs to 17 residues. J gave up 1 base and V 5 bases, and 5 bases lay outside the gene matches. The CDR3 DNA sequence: TGTGCCAGCAGTCTAACGGGACTAGCGGGGGGCACAGATACGCAGTATTTT. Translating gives CASSLTGLAGGTDTQYF.

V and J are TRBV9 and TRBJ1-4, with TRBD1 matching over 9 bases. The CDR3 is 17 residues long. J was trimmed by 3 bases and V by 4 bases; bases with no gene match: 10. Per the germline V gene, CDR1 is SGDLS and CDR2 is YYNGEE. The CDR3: CASSPPGGQGPNEKLFF. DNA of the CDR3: TGTGCCAGCAGCCCTCCAGGGGGACAGGGACCTAATGAAAAACTGTTTTTT.

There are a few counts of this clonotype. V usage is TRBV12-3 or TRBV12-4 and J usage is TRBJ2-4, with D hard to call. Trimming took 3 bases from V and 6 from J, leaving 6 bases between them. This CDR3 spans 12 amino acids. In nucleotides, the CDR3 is TGTGCCAGCAGTTTGGGCCTAAACATTCAGTACTTC. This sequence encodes CASSLGLNIQYF.

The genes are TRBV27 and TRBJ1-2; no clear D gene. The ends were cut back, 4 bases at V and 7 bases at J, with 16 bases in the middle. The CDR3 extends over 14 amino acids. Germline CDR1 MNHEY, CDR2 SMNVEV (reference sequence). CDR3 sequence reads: CASSSLLSWTGYTF. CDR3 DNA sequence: TGTGCCAGCAGTTCACTACTAAGTTGGACTGGCTACACCTTC.

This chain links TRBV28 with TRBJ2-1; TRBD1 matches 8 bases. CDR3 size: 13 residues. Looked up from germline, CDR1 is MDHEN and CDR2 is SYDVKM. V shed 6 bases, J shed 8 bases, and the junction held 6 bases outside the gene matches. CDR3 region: CASSLDRGYEQFF. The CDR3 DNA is TGTGCCAGCAGCCTCGACAGGGGATATGAGCAGTTCTTC.

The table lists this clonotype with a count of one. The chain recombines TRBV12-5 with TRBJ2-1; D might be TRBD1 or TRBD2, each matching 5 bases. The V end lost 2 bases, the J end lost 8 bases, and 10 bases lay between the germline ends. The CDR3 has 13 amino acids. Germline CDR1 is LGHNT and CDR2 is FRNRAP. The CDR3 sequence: CASGLSRDDEQFF. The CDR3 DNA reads TGTGCTAGTGGTTTGTCTCGGGACGATGAGCAGTTCTTC.

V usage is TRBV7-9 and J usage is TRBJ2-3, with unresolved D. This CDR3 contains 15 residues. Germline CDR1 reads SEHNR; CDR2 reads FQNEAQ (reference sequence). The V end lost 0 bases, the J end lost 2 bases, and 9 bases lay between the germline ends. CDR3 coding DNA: TGTGCCAGCAGCTTAGCCCCACTTCTCACAGATACGCAGTATTTT. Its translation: CASSLAPLLTDTQYF.

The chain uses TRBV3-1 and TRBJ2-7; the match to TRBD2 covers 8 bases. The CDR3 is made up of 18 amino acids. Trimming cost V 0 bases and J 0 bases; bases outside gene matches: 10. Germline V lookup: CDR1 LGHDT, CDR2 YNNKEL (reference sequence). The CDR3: CASSQEAGLAGRSYEQYF. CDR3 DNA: TGTGCCAGCAGCCAAGAGGCAGGGCTAGCGGGCCGCTCCTACGAGCAGTACTTC.

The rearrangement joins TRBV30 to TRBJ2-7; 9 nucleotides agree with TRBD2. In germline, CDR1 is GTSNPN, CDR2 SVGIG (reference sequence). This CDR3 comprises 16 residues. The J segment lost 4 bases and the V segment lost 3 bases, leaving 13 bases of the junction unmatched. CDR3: CAWRGIEREATYEQYF. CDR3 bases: TGTGCCTGGAGAGGAATAGAGCGGGAGGCGACGTACGAGCAGTACTTC.

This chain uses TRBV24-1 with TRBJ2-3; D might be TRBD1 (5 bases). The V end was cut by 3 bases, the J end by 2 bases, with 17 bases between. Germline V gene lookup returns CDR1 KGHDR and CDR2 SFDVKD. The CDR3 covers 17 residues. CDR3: CATSDLQGPSPTDTQYF. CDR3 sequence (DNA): TGTGCCACCAGTGATCTGCAGGGCCCATCTCCCACAGATACGCAGTATTTT.

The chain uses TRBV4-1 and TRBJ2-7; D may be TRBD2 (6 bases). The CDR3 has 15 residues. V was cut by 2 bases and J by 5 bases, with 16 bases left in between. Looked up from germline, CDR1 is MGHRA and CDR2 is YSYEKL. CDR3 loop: CASSQSAGSGNEQYF. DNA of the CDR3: TGCGCCAGCAGCCAATCCGCGGGGTCAGGCAACGAGCAGTACTTC.

The CDR3 DNA reads TGTGCCAGCTCACCACCGTTTGGACAGGGGGGCTCTGAAGCTTTCTTT. It yields the protein CASSPPFGQGGSEAFF. J is TRBJ1-1 and V is TRBV18; TRBD1 matches at 10 bases. J lost 6 bases, V lost 0 bases, and 7 bases had no gene match. Per germline, CDR1 KGHSH and CDR2 LQKENI. This CDR3 has 16 residues.

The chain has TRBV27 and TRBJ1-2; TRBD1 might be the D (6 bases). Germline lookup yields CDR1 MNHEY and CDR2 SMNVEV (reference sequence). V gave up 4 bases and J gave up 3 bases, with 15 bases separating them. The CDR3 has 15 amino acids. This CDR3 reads CASSSGAGGDYGYTF. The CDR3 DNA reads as TGTGCCAGCAGTTCGGGGGCGGGAGGCGACTATGGCTACACCTTC.

The CDR3 sequence: CASSYELRGNSPLHF. The CDR3 nucleotides are TGTGCCAGCAGCTATGAATTACGGGGTAATTCACCCCTCCACTTT. The chain is built from TRBV7-2 and TRBJ1-6; D is unclear. CDR3 length equals 15 residues. Trimming removed 4 bases from V and 6 bases from J, with 13 bases in between. Germline V gene lookup returns CDR1 SGHTA and CDR2 FQGNSA.

DNA of the CDR3: TGCGCCAGCAGCGTTGGGAAGGGCGGAGTAGTGGTTAATGAGCAGTTCTTC. Amino acids: CASSVGKGGVVVNEQFF. V usage is TRBV5-1 and J usage is TRBJ2-1; D not resolved. With 4 bases removed from V and 7 bases from J, the gap between germline ends came to 24 bases. The CDR3 contains 17 residues. In germline, CDR1 is SGHRS, CDR2 YFSETQ.

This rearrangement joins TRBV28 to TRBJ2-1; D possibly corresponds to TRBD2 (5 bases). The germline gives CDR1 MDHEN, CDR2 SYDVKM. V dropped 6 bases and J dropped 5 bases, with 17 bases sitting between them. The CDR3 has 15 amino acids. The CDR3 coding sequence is TGTGCCAGCAGGACGCAAGCGGAGCTAAACAATGAGCAGTTCTTC. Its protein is CASRTQAELNNEQFF.

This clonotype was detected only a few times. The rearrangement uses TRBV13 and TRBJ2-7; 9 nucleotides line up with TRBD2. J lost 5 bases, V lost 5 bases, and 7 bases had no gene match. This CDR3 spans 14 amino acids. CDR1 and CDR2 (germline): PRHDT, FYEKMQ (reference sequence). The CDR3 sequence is CASSVGLAGNEQYF. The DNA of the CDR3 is TGTGCCAGCAGCGTGGGGCTAGCGGGGAACGAGCAGTACTTC.

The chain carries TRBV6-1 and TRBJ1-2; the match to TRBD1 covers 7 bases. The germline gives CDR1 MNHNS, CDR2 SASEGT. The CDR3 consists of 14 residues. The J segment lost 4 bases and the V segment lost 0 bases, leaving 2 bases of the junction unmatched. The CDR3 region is CASSEAGQLYGYTF. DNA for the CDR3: TGTGCCAGCAGTGAAGCGGGACAGCTCTATGGCTACACCTTC.

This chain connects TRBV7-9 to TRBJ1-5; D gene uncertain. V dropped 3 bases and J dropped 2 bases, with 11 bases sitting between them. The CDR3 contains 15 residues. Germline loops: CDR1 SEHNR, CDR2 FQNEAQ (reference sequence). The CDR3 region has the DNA TGTGCCAGCAGCTTCGGAGACGGCGGCAATCAGCCCCAGCATTTT. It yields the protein CASSFGDGGNQPQHF.

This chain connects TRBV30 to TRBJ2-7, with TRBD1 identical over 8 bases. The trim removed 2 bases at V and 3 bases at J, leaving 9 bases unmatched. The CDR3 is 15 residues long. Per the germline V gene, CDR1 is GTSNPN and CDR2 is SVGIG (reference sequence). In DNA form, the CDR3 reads TGTGCCTGGAGTCCGGGACAGGCCTTGAACTACGAGCAGTACTTC. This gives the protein CAWSPGQALNYEQYF.

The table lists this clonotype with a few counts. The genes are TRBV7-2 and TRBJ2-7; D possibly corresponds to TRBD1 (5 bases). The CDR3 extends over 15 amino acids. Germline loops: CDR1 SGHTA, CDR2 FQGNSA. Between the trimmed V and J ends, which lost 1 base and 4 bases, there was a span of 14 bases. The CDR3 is CASSLEAPGNYEQYF. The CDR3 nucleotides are TGTGCCAGCAGCTTAGAGGCGCCAGGGAATTACGAGCAGTACTTC. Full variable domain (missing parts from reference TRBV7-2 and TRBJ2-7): GAGVSQSPSNKVTEKGKDVELRCDPISGHTALYWYRQSLGQGLEFLIYFQGNSAPDKSGLPSDRFSAERTGGSVSTLTIQRTQQEDSAVYLCASSLEAPGNYEQYFGPGTRLTVT.